A single sample gave rise to the 17 T cell receptor beta chains below, sequenced in a study of blood T cell repertoires in COVID-19. The method was immunoSEQ multiplex PCR; TCRdb's version includes in-frame clones alone and lacks a portion of them. The repertoire includes 50,000 to 70,000 clones, under 85% of them detected once, and 3.2% sits in the top ten. Input material: peripheral blood. The receptors come from a man aged 55-75 years with acute or convalescent COVID-19.

This rearrangement joins TRBV18 to TRBJ1-3, with 9 nucleotides matching TRBD1. The CDR3 is made up of 17 amino acids. Germline V gene data show CDR1 as KGHSH and CDR2 as LQKENI. V was pared by 4 bases and J by 0 bases, with 7 bases of the junction left unmatched. This CDR3 reads CASSRSGTGSSGNTIYF. CDR3 nucleotide sequence: TGTGCCAGCTCACGATCCGGGACAGGGTCCTCTGGAAACACCATATATTTT. The full variable domain, its missing parts supplied by reference TRBV18 and TRBJ1-3, is NAGVMQNPRHLVRRRGQEARLRCSPMKGHSHVYWYRQLPEEGLKFMVYLQKENIIDESGMPKERFSAEFPKEGPSILRIQQVVRGDSAAYFCASSRSGTGSSGNTIYFGEGSWLTVV.

The gene calls are TRBV9 and TRBJ2-3, with 8 bases lining up with TRBD1. Germline CDR1 and CDR2: SGDLS and YYNGEE. This CDR3 is built from 15 residues. J lost 4 bases, V lost 0 bases, and 4 bases had no gene match. The chain's CDR3 is CASSVGTGRADTQYF. In DNA, the CDR3 is TGTGCCAGCAGCGTAGGGACAGGGAGAGCAGATACGCAGTATTTT.

The chain combines TRBV7-9 with TRBJ2-1; D is unresolved. Germline CDR1 is SEHNR and CDR2 is FQNEAQ (reference sequence). The V end was cut by 3 bases, the J end by 4 bases, with 16 bases between. There are 16 residues in the CDR3. DNA for the CDR3: TGTGCCAGCAGCTTGAACTCCGGAGAATTTTACAATGAGCAGTTCTTC. Translated: CASSLNSGEFYNEQFF.

CDR3 coding DNA: TGCGCCAGCAGCTCGTCAGGGAGCGGGGGCGAAAAACTGTTTTTT. This sequence encodes CASSSSGSGGEKLFF. This chain connects TRBV5-1 to TRBJ1-4; D perhaps matches TRBD1 (6 bases). V shed 3 bases and J shed 8 bases, with 17 bases lying between them. CDR1 is SGHRS, CDR2 YFSETQ, per germline. CDR3 length: 15 amino acids.

The gene calls are TRBV6-5 and TRBJ2-5; TRBD1 matches 11 bases. The CDR3 length is 15 residues. The junction had 10 bases not matched to a gene; V was cut back by 7 bases and J by 6 bases. The germline CDR1 and CDR2 sequences are MNHEY and SVGAGI. The DNA of the CDR3 is TGTGCCAGCAACTCCCGGGACAGGGGGGGAAAGACCCAGTACTTC. As protein: CASNSRDRGGKTQYF.

This sequence joins TRBV5-1 and TRBJ2-1, with 13 nucleotides matching TRBD2. This CDR3 comprises 19 residues. The trim removed 4 bases at V and 5 bases at J, leaving 15 bases unmatched. CDR1 and CDR2 from the germline V gene are SGHRS and YFSETQ. The DNA for the CDR3 is TGCGCCAGCAGCCTCCAACCGGGACTAGCGGGGTTAGGGAACAATGAGCAGTTCTTC. This codes for CASSLQPGLAGLGNNEQFF.

The chain links TRBV9 to TRBJ1-2, with 9 bases that match TRBD1. The J segment lost 3 bases and the V segment lost 4 bases, leaving 7 bases of the junction unmatched. This CDR3 is built from 15 residues. Germline lookup yields CDR1 SGDLS and CDR2 YYNGEE. CDR3 sequence: CASSPGTGRDYGYTF. As DNA, the CDR3 is TGTGCCAGCAGCCCCGGGACAGGGCGAGACTATGGCTACACCTTC.

The V and J genes are TRBV9 and TRBJ1-1; no clear D. The V gene's germline CDR1 is SGDLS and CDR2 YYNGEE. The CDR3 extends over 14 amino acids. The V end lost 1 base, the J end lost 0 bases, and 7 bases lay between the germline ends. The CDR3 DNA follows: TGTGCCAGCAGCGTATCGGGGATGAACACTGAAGCTTTCTTT. Translation gives CASSVSGMNTEAFF. Full variable domain (rest looked up from reference TRBV9 and TRBJ1-1): DSGVTQTPKHLITATGQRVTLRCSPRSGDLSVYWYQQSLDQGLQFLIQYYNGEERAKGNILERFSAQQFPDLHSELNLSSLELGDSALYFCASSVSGMNTEAFFGQGTRLTVV.

The rearrangement links TRBV5-1 to TRBJ1-1; the D gene is possibly TRBD1 (6 bases). Germline V CDR1 and CDR2: SGHRS, YFSETQ. Trimming took off 2 bases at V and 0 bases at J, with 14 bases between the two ends. This CDR3 comprises 16 residues. CDR3 region: CASSLQGAGVNTEAFF. CDR3 in DNA: TGCGCCAGCAGCTTACAGGGCGCAGGGGTGAACACTGAAGCTTTCTTT.

The gene calls are TRBV3-1 (or the pseudogene TRBV3-2) and TRBJ2-3, with 9 bases aligning to TRBD2. The V and J ends lost 8 bases and 4 bases, in that order; junction bases with no gene match: 19. The CDR3 runs to 18 residues. The germline CDR1 and CDR2 sequences are LGHDT and YNNKEL (reference sequence). Here the CDR3 reads CASRFRPESGGRSDTQYF. DNA of the CDR3: TGTGCCAGCCGTTTTCGACCGGAGAGCGGGGGGCGGTCAGATACGCAGTATTTT.

The chain is built from TRBV12-5 and TRBJ1-1, with 8 bases lining up with TRBD1. The CDR3 loop spans 17 amino acids. Germline assignment: CDR1 LGHNT and CDR2 FRNRAP. V was pared by 5 bases and J by 0 bases, with 11 bases of the junction left unmatched. DNA for the CDR3: TGTGCTAGTGGTGAGAGGACAGGGCCTTACATGAACACTGAAGCTTTCTTT. This codes for CASGERTGPYMNTEAFF.

The V and J genes are TRBV28 and TRBJ1-2; D is ambiguous. The CDR3 totals 14 residues. V lost 1 base, J lost 4 bases, and 10 bases lay in between. The germline gives CDR1 MDHEN, CDR2 SYDVKM. CDR3 sequence (DNA): TGTGCCAGCAGTTTATCGGATATAGCCTATGGCTACACCTTC. Its protein product is CASSLSDIAYGYTF.

The chain recombines TRBV2 with TRBJ1-1; TRBD1 is a possible D gene (6 bases). This CDR3 is 14 amino acids long. CDR1 and CDR2 from the germline V gene are SNHLY and FYNNEI. Trimming stripped 6 bases from V and 1 base from J, with 12 bases between. CDR3 protein: CASRTGQQNTEAFF. CDR3 nucleotide sequence: TGTGCCAGCAGGACCGGACAGCAGAACACTGAAGCTTTCTTT.

The rearrangement links TRBV11-2 to TRBJ2-1; D may be TRBD1 (6 bases). CDR1 and CDR2 from the germline V gene are SGHAT and FQNNGV. V was shortened by 8 bases and J by 8 bases, with 25 bases between the two germline ends. This CDR3 region has 16 residues. The CDR3 DNA sequence: TGTGCCAGCGGATATATGGGGACAATAGATCCCGATGAGCAGTTCTTC. Amino acids: CASGYMGTIDPDEQFF.

The chain has TRBV11-2 and TRBJ2-5; weak D call: TRBD2 (7 bases). The CDR3 runs 17 residues. Germline CDR1 reads SGHAT; CDR2 reads FQNNGV. Trimming cost V 8 bases and J 4 bases, with 26 bases left between them. The CDR3 reads CASRAPRGALKGETQYF. In DNA form, the CDR3 reads TGTGCCAGCCGCGCCCCTCGGGGGGCCCTTAAAGGAGAGACCCAGTACTTC. The full variable domain, in which reference TRBV11-2 and TRBJ2-5 provide the parts outside the CDR3, is EAGVAQSPRYKIIEKRQSVAFWCNPISGHATLYWYQQILGQGPKLLIQFQNNGVVDDSQLPKDRFSAERLKGVDSTLKIQPAKLEDSAVYLCASRAPRGALKGETQYFGPGTRLLVL.

The V call is TRBV10-3, the J call TRBJ1-2; 7 nucleotides match TRBD1. V shed 4 bases and J 6 bases; nucleotides not matched to a gene: 5. Germline CDR1 is ENHRY and CDR2 is SYGVKD. This CDR3 has 13 amino acids. CDR3 residues: CAISGLGQDGYTF. The CDR3 DNA is TGTGCCATCAGTGGGCTAGGACAGGATGGCTACACCTTC.

The CDR3 coding sequence is TGTGCCACCAGCCTTGTTTCCGGGACAGAGGCTCATGGCTACACCTTC. Amino acids: CATSLVSGTEAHGYTF. The chain couples TRBV15 to TRBJ1-2; TRBD1 aligns across 7 bases. With 5 bases clipped from V and 6 bases from J, the junction kept 15 bases outside the gene matches. The germline CDR1 and CDR2 sequences are LNHNV and YYDKDF (reference sequence). The CDR3 length is 16 residues.